The rows below give T cell receptor beta chains drawn from one sample of a study of blood T cell repertoires in COVID-19. Generated by immunoSEQ multiplex PCR, the TCRdb table keeps only in-frame clones and is missing some. Seen here are more than 85,000 clones, about four fifths observed once, and the top ten hold less than 20%. Material for sequencing was peripheral blood. These receptors were obtained from a woman at least 80 years old with acute or convalescent COVID-19. Each CDR3 is given with its conserved first and last residue. Fields, in order: D gene, J gene, V gene, clone size, CDR3 DNA, CDR3 protein. The D gene is left open where the match is weak. Size is omitted from some rows. Given values are once, few, many or a class for expanded clones.

D gene: TRBD1
J gene: TRBJ2-2
V gene: TRBV5-1
clone size: NA
CDR3 DNA: TGCGCCAGCAGCGGGGGACAGTACACCGGGGAGCTGTTTTTT
CDR3 protein: CASSGGQYTGELFF

D gene: NA
J gene: TRBJ2-2
V gene: TRBV6-5
clone size: NA
CDR3 DNA: TGTGCCAGCAGTTACGGGCCAGACGAAACCGGGGAGCTGTTTTTT
CDR3 protein: CASSYGPDETGELFF

D gene: NA
J gene: TRBJ1-2
V gene: TRBV19
clone size: NA
CDR3 DNA: TGTGCCAGTAGTATGTACGCGATGAGCTATGGCTACACCTTC
CDR3 protein: CASSMYAMSYGYTF

D gene: TRBD2
J gene: TRBJ2-1
V gene: TRBV10-3
clone size: NA
CDR3 DNA: TGTGCCATCAGTGGGGTAGCGGGAGGTTCCTACAATGAGCAGTTCTTC
CDR3 protein: CAISGVAGGSYNEQFF

D gene: TRBD2
J gene: TRBJ2-7
V gene: TRBV5-4
clone size: NA
CDR3 DNA: TGTGCCAGCAGCTTCGGGGGGTTTTCCTACGAGCAGTACTTC
CDR3 protein: CASSFGGFSYEQYF

D gene: NA
J gene: TRBJ1-2
V gene: TRBV9
clone size: NA
CDR3 DNA: TGTGCCAGCAGCGTAACGACAGCTAACTATGGCTACACCTTC
CDR3 protein: CASSVTTANYGYTF

D gene: NA
J gene: TRBJ1-2
V gene: TRBV6-2/TRBV6-3
clone size: NA
CDR3 DNA: TGTGCCAGCAGTTACGCGGGAGCTAACTATGGCTACACCTTC
CDR3 protein: CASSYAGANYGYTF

D gene: TRBD2
J gene: TRBJ2-4
V gene: TRBV5-1
clone size: NA
CDR3 DNA: TGCGCCAGCAGCTTGGACTGGCGGGAGGCCGTAAAAAACATTCAGTACTTC
CDR3 protein: CASSLDWREAVKNIQYF

D gene: NA
J gene: TRBJ1-2
V gene: TRBV12-3/TRBV12-4
clone size: NA
CDR3 DNA: TGTGCCAGCAGCTCGACAAATAACTATGGCTACACCTTC
CDR3 protein: CASSSTNNYGYTF

D gene: NA
J gene: TRBJ2-3
V gene: TRBV28
clone size: NA
CDR3 DNA: TGTGCCAGCAGCCTTGTCGGGGGGCAAGATACGCAGTATTTT
CDR3 protein: CASSLVGGQDTQYF

D gene: TRBD2
J gene: TRBJ2-7
V gene: TRBV28
clone size: few
CDR3 DNA: TGTGCCAGCAAGATAGGGAGCGGGAGTTACGAGCAGTACTTC
CDR3 protein: CASKIGSGSYEQYF

D gene: NA
J gene: TRBJ1-5
V gene: TRBV7-2
clone size: NA
CDR3 DNA: TGTGCCAGCAGCCGGGGGGGGGCAGGTAATCAGCCCCAGCATTTT
CDR3 protein: CASSRGGAGNQPQHF

D gene: NA
J gene: TRBJ2-5
V gene: TRBV7-2
clone size: NA
CDR3 DNA: TGTGCCAGCAGCCAAAGGCGACAGCAAGAGACCCAGTACTTC
CDR3 protein: CASSQRRQQETQYF

D gene: NA
J gene: TRBJ2-3
V gene: TRBV19
clone size: NA
CDR3 DNA: TGTGCCAGTAACAACGGGGTTGCAGATACGCAGTATTTT
CDR3 protein: CASNNGVADTQYF

D gene: NA
J gene: TRBJ1-6
V gene: TRBV19
clone size: few
CDR3 DNA: TGTGCCAGTAGTATGGGGTCAGGGAATTCACCCCTCCACTTT
CDR3 protein: CASSMGSGNSPLHF

D gene: NA
J gene: TRBJ2-2
V gene: TRBV15
clone size: NA
CDR3 DNA: TGTGCCACCAGCAATCCGACAGCGAACACCGGGGAGCTGTTTTTT
CDR3 protein: CATSNPTANTGELFF

D gene: TRBD1
J gene: TRBJ1-3
V gene: TRBV5-6
clone size: once
CDR3 DNA: TGTGCCAGCAGCTTCGGGACAGGGTTAGGAAACACCATATATTTT
CDR3 protein: CASSFGTGLGNTIYF

D gene: NA
J gene: TRBJ1-2
V gene: TRBV29-1
clone size: NA
CDR3 DNA: TGCAGCGTGGGCAAAGGGGATGGCTACACCTTC
CDR3 protein: CSVGKGDGYTF

D gene: NA
J gene: TRBJ2-2
V gene: TRBV11-3
clone size: NA
CDR3 DNA: TGTGCCAGCAGCCCCCGGGGGTTGCAGGGCGGGGAGCTGTTTTTT
CDR3 protein: CASSPRGLQGGELFF

D gene: TRBD2
J gene: TRBJ2-1
V gene: TRBV25-1
clone size: NA
CDR3 DNA: TGTGCCAGCAGTGAACGGGTCCTAGCGGGGGGGGATGAGCAGTTCTTC
CDR3 protein: CASSERVLAGGDEQFF

D gene: NA
J gene: TRBJ2-2
V gene: TRBV18
clone size: NA
CDR3 DNA: TGTGCCAGCTCACCACTCCAGTCGAACACCGGGGAGCTGTTTTTT
CDR3 protein: CASSPLQSNTGELFF

D gene: NA
J gene: TRBJ2-1
V gene: TRBV5-8
clone size: NA
CDR3 DNA: TGTGCCAGCAGCTTTAACCCGGTCAATGAGCAGTTCTTC
CDR3 protein: CASSFNPVNEQFF

D gene: TRBD2
J gene: TRBJ2-2
V gene: TRBV30
clone size: NA
CDR3 DNA: TGTGCCTGGGACAGCGGGAGAGCGAACACCGGGGAGCTGTTTTTT
CDR3 protein: CAWDSGRANTGELFF

D gene: TRBD1
J gene: TRBJ1-5
V gene: TRBV29-1
clone size: NA
CDR3 DNA: TGCAGCGTTGTCCCGACAGGGGCCAATCAGCCCCAGCATTTT
CDR3 protein: CSVVPTGANQPQHF